Listed below are T cell receptor beta chains from one sample, sequenced in a study of blood T cell repertoires in COVID-19. Sequenced by immunoSEQ multiplex PCR; TCRdb stores in-frame clones only, minus some. The sample shows hundreds of thousands of clones, roughly four fifths of them seen only once. The sample taken for sequencing was PBMCs or T cells enriched from blood (not recorded which). The source is a woman in her fifties or sixties who had been exposed to COVID-19. Each CDR3 is given with its conserved first and last residue. Fields, in order: V gene, clone size, J gene, D gene, CDR3 protein, CDR3 DNA. The D gene is left open where the match is weak. The listing skips clone size in some rows; elsewhere it reads once, few, many or a size class.

TRBV10-2,-,TRBJ2-1,TRBD1,CASIDRGFHNEQFF,TGCGCCAGCATTGACAGGGGGTTCCACAATGAGCAGTTCTTC
TRBV5-1,-,TRBJ2-7,-,CASRSRVGSYEQYF,TGCGCCAGCAGAAGCAGGGTAGGTTCCTACGAGCAGTACTTC
TRBV28,few,TRBJ2-7,TRBD1,CASSLYGGQVGYEQYF,TGTGCCAGCAGTTTATACGGGGGACAGGTGGGTTACGAGCAGTACTTC
TRBV7-9,-,TRBJ1-1,TRBD1,CASSPMTGSKTEAFF,TGTGCCAGCAGCCCCATGACAGGGAGCAAGACTGAAGCTTTCTTT
TRBV28,-,TRBJ2-1,-,CAGGGGSVLEQFF,TGTGCCGGAGGGGGAGGGAGTGTTCTTGAGCAGTTCTTC
TRBV5-1,-,TRBJ1-2,TRBD1,CASSWTGSYGYTF,TGCGCCAGCAGCTGGACAGGGTCCTATGGCTACACCTTC
TRBV12-3/TRBV12-4,few,TRBJ1-1,TRBD1,CASSPGQGKAFF,TGTGCCAGCAGTCCTGGACAGGGGAAAGCTTTCTTT
TRBV14,-,TRBJ1-2,TRBD1,CASSQAEAGGITF,TGTGCCAGCAGCCAAGCCGAGGCAGGGGGAATCACCTTC
TRBV29-1,-,TRBJ2-2,-,CSVEKGAGELFF,TGCAGCGTTGAGAAAGGGGCCGGGGAGCTGTTTTTT
TRBV2,-,TRBJ2-5,TRBD2,CASRRLAGGETQYF,TGTGCCAGCAGGCGACTAGCGGGGGGGGAGACCCAGTACTTC
TRBV5-1,-,TRBJ1-5,-,CASSLEGGTQPQHF,TGCGCCAGCAGCTTGGAGGGGGGGACTCAGCCCCAGCATTTT
TRBV5-6,once,TRBJ1-2,-,CASSPWQASFYGYTF,TGTGCCAGCAGCCCATGGCAGGCATCTTTTTATGGCTACACCTTC
TRBV14,-,TRBJ1-5,TRBD1,CASSQDLDREECEPQHF,TGTGCCAGCAGCCAAGATCTAGACAGGGAGGAATGTGAGCCCCAGCATTTT
TRBV2,-,TRBJ1-6,-,CASNRYSPLHF,TGTGCCAGCAATAGATATTCACCCCTCCACTTT
TRBV6-4,-,TRBJ2-3,TRBD1,CASSDSPTGGRDTQYF,TGTGCCAGCAGTGACTCCCCGACAGGGGGCAGGGATACGCAGTATTTT
TRBV24-1,-,TRBJ2-3,-,CATSSSGPTDTQYF,TGTGCCACCAGTTCCAGCGGGCCCACAGATACGCAGTATTTT
TRBV29-1,once,TRBJ2-5,TRBD2,CSAGLMTGRGTQYF,TGCAGCGCCGGCCTTATGACTGGGAGGGGGACCCAGTACTTC
TRBV3-1/TRBV3-2,-,TRBJ1-1,TRBD1,CASSQGTGARNTEAFF,TGTGCCAGCAGCCAAGGGACAGGGGCGAGGAACACTGAAGCTTTCTTT
TRBV7-9,-,TRBJ1-2,-,CASSLAHGSNGYTF,TGTGCCAGCAGCTTAGCGCACGGGTCAAATGGCTACACCTTC
TRBV6-2/TRBV6-3,-,TRBJ2-2,TRBD2,CASSQIVAGGLGTGELFF,TGTGCCAGCAGTCAGATCGTAGCGGGGGGCCTGGGCACCGGGGAGCTGTTTTTT